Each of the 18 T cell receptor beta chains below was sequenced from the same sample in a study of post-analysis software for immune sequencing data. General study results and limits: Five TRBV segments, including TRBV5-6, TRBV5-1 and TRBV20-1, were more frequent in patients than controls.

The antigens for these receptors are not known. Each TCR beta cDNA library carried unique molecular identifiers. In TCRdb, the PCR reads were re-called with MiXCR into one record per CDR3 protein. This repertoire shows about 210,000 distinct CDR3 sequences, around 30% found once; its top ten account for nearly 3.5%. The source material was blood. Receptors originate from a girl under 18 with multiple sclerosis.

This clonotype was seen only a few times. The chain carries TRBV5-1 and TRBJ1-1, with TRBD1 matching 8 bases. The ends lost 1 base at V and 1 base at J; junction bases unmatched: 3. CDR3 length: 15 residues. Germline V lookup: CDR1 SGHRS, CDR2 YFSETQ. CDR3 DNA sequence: TGCGCCAGCAGCTTGAGTGGGACAGGGAACACTGAAGCTTTCTTT. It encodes CASSLSGTGNTEAFF.

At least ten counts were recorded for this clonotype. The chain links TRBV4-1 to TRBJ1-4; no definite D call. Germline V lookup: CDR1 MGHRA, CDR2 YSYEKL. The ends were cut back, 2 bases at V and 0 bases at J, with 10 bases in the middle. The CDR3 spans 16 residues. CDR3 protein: CASSQRGDTTNEKLFF. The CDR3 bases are TGCGCCAGCAGCCAACGGGGAGATACAACTAATGAAAAACTGTTTTTT.

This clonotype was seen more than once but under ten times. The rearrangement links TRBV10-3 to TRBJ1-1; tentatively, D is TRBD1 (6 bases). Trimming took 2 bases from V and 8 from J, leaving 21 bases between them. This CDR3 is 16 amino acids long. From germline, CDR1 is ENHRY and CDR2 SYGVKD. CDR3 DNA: TGTGCCATCAGTGAGCGGATTTTGGGTCACGGGACAGAAGCTTTCTTT. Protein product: CAISERILGHGTEAFF.

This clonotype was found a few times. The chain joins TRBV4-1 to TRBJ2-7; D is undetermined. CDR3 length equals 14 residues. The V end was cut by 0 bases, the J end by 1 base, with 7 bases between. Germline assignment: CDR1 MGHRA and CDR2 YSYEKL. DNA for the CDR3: TGCGCCAGCAGCCAAGACCGACGTTCCTACGAGCAGTACTTC. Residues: CASSQDRRSYEQYF.

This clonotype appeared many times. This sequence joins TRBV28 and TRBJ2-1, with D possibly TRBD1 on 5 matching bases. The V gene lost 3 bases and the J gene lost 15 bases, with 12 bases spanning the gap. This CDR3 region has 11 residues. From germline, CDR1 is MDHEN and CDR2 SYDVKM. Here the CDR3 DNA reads TGTGCCAGCAGTTTGGGGCTTCGCGGGTTCTTC. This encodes CASSLGLRGFF. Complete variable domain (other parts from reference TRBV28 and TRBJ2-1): DVKVTQSSRYLVKRTGEKVFLECVQDMDHENMFWYRQDPGLGLRLIYFSYDVKMKEKGDIPEGYSVSREKKERFSLILESASTNQTSMYLCASSLGLRGFFGPGTRLTVL.

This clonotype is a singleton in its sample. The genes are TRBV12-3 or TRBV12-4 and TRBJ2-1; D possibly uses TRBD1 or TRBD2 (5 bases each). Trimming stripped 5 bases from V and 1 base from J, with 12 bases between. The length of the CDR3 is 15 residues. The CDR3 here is CASSLRGRSYNEQFF. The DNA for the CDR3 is TGTGCCAGCAGTCTCCGGGGCAGGTCCTACAATGAGCAGTTCTTC.

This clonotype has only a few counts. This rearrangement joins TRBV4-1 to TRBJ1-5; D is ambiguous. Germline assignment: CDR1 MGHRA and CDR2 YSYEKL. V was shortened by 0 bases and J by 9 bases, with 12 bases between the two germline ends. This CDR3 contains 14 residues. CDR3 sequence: CASSQEVRTGPQHF. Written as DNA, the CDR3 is TGCGCCAGCAGCCAAGAGGTCCGGACTGGGCCCCAGCATTTT.

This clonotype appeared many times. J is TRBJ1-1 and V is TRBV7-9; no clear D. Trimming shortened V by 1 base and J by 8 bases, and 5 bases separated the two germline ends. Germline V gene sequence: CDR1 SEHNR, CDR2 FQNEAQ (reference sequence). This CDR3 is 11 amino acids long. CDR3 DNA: TGTGCCAGCAGCTTAGTCCTCGAAGCTTTCTTT. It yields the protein CASSLVLEAFF.

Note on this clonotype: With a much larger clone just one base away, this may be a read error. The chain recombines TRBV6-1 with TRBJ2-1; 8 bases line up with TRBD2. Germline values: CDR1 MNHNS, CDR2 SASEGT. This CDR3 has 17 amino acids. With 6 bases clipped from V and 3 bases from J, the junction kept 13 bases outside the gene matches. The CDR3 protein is CASRKYYSGTSYNEQFF. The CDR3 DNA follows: TGTGCCAGCAGAAAATACTACAGCGGGACTAGCTACAATGAGCAGTTCTTC.

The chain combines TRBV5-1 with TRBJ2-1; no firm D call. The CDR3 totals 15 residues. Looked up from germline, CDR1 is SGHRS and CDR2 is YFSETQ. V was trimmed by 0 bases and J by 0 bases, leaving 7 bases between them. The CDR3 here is CASSLGVLSYNEQFF. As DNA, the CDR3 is TGCGCCAGCAGCTTGGGCGTTCTCTCCTACAATGAGCAGTTCTTC.

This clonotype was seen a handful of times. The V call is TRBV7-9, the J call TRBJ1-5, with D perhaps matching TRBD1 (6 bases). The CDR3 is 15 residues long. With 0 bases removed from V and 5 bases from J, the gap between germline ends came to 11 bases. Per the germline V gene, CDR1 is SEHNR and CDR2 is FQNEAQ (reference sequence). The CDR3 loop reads CASSLAQYRDQPQHF. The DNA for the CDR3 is TGTGCCAGCAGCTTAGCCCAATACAGGGATCAGCCCCAGCATTTT.

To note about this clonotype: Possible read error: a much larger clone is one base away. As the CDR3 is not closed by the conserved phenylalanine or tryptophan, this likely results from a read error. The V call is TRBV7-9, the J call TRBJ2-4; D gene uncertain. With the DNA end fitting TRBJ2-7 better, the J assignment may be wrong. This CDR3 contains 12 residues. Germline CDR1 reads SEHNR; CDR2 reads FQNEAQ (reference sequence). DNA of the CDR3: TGTGCCAGCAGCTTAGATGGCCACGAGCAGTACCTC. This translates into CASSLDGHEQYL.

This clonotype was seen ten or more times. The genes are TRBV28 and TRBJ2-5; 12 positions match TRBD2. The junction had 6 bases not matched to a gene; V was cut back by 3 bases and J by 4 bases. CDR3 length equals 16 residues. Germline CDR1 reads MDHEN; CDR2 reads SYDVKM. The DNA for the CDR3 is TGTGCCAGCAGTTTCCTAGAGGGACTAGCGGGAGAGACCCAGTACTTC. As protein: CASSFLEGLAGETQYF.

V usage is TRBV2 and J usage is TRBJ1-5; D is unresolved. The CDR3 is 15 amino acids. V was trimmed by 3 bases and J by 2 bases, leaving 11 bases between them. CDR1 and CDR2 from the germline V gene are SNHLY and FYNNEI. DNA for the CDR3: TGTGCCAGCAGTGAGGGCGCTTGGGGCAATCAGCCCCAGCATTTT. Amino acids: CASSEGAWGNQPQHF.

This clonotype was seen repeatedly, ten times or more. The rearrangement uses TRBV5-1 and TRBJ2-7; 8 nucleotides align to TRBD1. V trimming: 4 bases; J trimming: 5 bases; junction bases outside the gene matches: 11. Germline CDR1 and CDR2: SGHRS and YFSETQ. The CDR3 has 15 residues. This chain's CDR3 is CASSPDRASSHEQYF. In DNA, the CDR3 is TGCGCCAGCAGCCCGGACAGGGCTAGTTCTCACGAGCAGTACTTC.

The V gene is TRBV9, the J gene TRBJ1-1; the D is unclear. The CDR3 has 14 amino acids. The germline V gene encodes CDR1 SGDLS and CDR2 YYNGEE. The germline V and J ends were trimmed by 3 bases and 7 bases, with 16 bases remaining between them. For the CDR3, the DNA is TGTGCCAGCAGCGAGGGCGGCTGGTCCGGTGAAGCTTTCTTT. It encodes CASSEGGWSGEAFF.

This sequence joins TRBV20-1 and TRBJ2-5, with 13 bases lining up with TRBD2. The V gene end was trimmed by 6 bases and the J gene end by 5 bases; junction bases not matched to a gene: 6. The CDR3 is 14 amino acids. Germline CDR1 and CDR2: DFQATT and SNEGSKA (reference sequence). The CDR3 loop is CSASGLAGRETQYF. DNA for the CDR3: TGCAGTGCATCGGGACTAGCGGGGCGGGAGACCCAGTACTTC.

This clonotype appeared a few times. CDR3 nucleotide sequence: TGTGCCAGCAGCTCCAGCCTCCCTACTCCATACGAGCAGTACTTC. This codes for CASSSSLPTPYEQYF. The chain combines TRBV13 with TRBJ2-5; D unresolved. The J call is doubtful: the DNA matches TRBJ2-7 better. This CDR3 region has 15 residues. Germline V lookup: CDR1 PRHDT, CDR2 FYEKMQ (reference sequence).